The 2 T cell receptor beta chains listed next were all sequenced from one sample in a study of blood T cell repertoires in COVID-19. The table came from immunoSEQ multiplex PCR; TCRdb's copy has only in-frame clones and leaves some out. The repertoire includes 290,000 or so clones, approximately 82% of them detected once, and 4.5% to 6% sits in the top ten. Sequencing was performed on PBMCs or T cells enriched from blood (not recorded which). Every receptor here comes from a man aged 35-49 years who had been exposed to COVID-19.

DNA of the CDR3: TGCGCCAGCACCGATGGACAGGGGGCTTCTGAAGCTTTCTTT. Its protein is CASTDGQGASEAFF. The chain couples TRBV10-1 to TRBJ1-1, with 11 bases identical to TRBD1. J lost 6 bases, V lost 7 bases, and 7 bases had no gene match. The CDR3 has 14 residues. The germline V gene encodes CDR1 WNHNN and CDR2 SYGVQD (reference sequence).

The chain couples TRBV4-2 to TRBJ1-5, with D possibly matching TRBD1 (5 bases). This CDR3 contains 14 residues. Trimming cost V 3 bases and J 4 bases, with 10 bases left between them. Germline values: CDR1 LGHNA, CDR2 YNFKEQ. DNA of the CDR3: TGTGCCAGCAGCCAGCTGGGGCCGAATCAGCCCCAGCATTTT. It is translated as CASSQLGPNQPQHF.